The source of this T cell receptor (beta chain) is a study of blood T cell repertoires in COVID-19 (TCRdb year 2020). Background for the entire study: Samples covering the acute and convalescent phases of COVID-19 were provided by collaborators in the United States, Italy and Spain. The material from the prospective study consisted of cDNA or gDNA derived from T cells, B-cell-depleted T cells, or PBMCs. The dataset comprised deeply sampled blood TCRbeta repertoires from subjects exposed to, actively infected with, or recovered from COVID-19. The repertoires were released in a freely available public database meant as a resource for research on the immune response to SARS-CoV-2. Samples came from the ongoing ImmuneRACE study (first 160 participants) plus 1,254 subjects from 6 global collaborators. The sample metadata nearly always contained a de-identified subject ID, COVID-19 status, age in years and sex. Where HLA class I and class II types were available, the types were taken from metadata supplied by the sample provider, not from assay-based typing.

The CDR3, from cysteine to phenylalanine, totals 18 residues. The read is trimmed to its CDR3 DNA, 54 bases read in frame from base 1. A distance of 23 bases separates the germline ends of V and J, which lose 5 bases and 1 base respectively. Reading the germline V gene (reference sequence) gives CDR1 SEHNR and CDR2 FQNEAQ. Here is what the overall study found, with its caveats: The amount of clinical and demographic metadata varied by source and participant and was provided uncurated.

As regards this clone: Its antigen has not been determined. Base quality data are lacking; no much larger clone is found one base away.

Participants in the prospective study were aged roughly 18 to 90 years, lived in under 30 United States geographic areas, and enrolled through a virtual design. In the prospective study, participants were assigned to cohorts based on the clinical history participants reported in a screening survey and a study questionnaire. Exposed participants had been in contact, within 2 weeks of entering the study, with a person who had a PCR-confirmed or clinician-diagnosed case of COVID-19. Each participant in the prospective study had whole blood, serum and a nasopharyngeal or oropharyngeal swab collected by mobile phlebotomists. Over a roughly 2-month period, participants in the prospective study had the option of providing additional blood draws and questionnaires. Before DNA extraction, blood samples from the prospective study were shipped at room temperature or frozen. The immunoSEQ Assay, a bias-controlled multiplex PCR, was used to amplify TCRbeta CDR3 regions from genomic DNA. For the original study's pipeline: The number of nucleated cells in each sample was estimated by amplification of reference gene primers within the assay. To quantify the absolute abundance of each unique TCRbeta CDR3 rearrangement, sequence reads were collapsed and filtered. For each sample, productive Simpson clonality was calculated by taking the square root of Simpson's diversity index across productive rearrangements. The table was pulled from immuneACCESS by TCRdb, which kept in-frame rearrangements only. Such tables lose some clones; where checked, under half of the loss comes from unresolved V genes, and the rest has no known cause. V, J and clone size derive from that table, while D and trimming were established from the DNA sequence. The sample records some 150,000 clones, under 90% of which are singletons. The top ten clones comprise 1.5% to 2% of the sample.

Recombination connected TRBV7-9 to TRBJ1-1; TRBD1 is perhaps the D gene, given 5 matching bases. Sequences were obtained from PBMCs or T cells enriched from blood (not recorded which). This receptor was identified in a woman under 30 who had been exposed to COVID-19. The DNA is TGTGCCAGCAGCCCGAGAATGATGGCGGGACGGGCGAACACTGAAGCTTTCTTT. It is translated as CASSPRMMAGRANTEAFF.